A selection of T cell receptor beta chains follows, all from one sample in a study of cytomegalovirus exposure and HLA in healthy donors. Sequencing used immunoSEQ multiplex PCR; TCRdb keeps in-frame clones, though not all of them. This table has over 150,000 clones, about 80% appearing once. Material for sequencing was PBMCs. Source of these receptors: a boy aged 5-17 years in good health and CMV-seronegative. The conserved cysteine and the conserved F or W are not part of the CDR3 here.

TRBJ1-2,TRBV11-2,ASSTDRAEKEGYT
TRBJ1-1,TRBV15,ATSINTMNTEAF
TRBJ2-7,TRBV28,ASSLLRQSSYEQY
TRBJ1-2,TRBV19,ASSIGGGGDDLSNYGYT
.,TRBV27,ASRGDRSYEQY
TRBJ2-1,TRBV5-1,ASSFGTRGAYNEQF
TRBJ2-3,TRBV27,ALGQVGDTQY
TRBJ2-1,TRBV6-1,ASSDQVTSYNEQF
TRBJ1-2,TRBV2,ASSEAREVEIYGYT
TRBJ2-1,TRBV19,ASSSRGHSYNEQF
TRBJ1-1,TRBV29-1,SVASRLRNTEAF
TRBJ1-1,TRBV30,AWQGDTEAF
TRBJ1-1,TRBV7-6,ASSLEAGGNTEAF
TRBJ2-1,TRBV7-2,ASSLTSGTSYNEQF
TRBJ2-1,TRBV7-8,ASGRGGPYNEQF
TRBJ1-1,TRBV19,ASSLRRGWTEAF
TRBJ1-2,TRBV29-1,SVGSGYGYT
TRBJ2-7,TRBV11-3,ASSSRQDTPYEQY